This T cell receptor (beta chain) was observed in a study of T-cell reconstitution after alpha-beta-depleted transplantation in children. V lost 6 bases and J 4 bases, leaving 13 bases between the germline ends. This CDR3 is built from 14 residues. The study's findings and limits: About two months after transplant, alpha-beta T cells reportedly came from several hundred expanded graft clones. Newly made T cells mostly supplied T-cell counts and diversity one year after transplant.

Preparation of the TCRbeta library involved a method that used unique molecular identifiers. One entry per CDR3 protein, called by TCRdb with MiXCR from the PCR reads. The sample carries about 870,000 distinct CDR3 sequences, about 15% recorded once. With respect to this clonotype: Its matching antigen is unknown.

The gene calls are TRBV12-3 or TRBV12-4 and TRBJ2-1; D is tentatively TRBD1 or TRBD2 (5 bases each). The source was PBMCs, mostly from graft donor cells, collected 360 days after TCRalphabeta/CD19-depleted stem cell transplant. The source is a male patient younger than 18 who had a stem cell transplant for acute lymphoblastic leukemia, so the T cells may come from the graft donor. The CDR3, as DNA: TGTGCCAGCAGCCCCTCGGGGCCTTACAATGAGCAGTTCTTC. Translation gives CASSPSGPYNEQFF.